This T cell receptor (beta chain) is from a study of T-cell memory formation after mild COVID-19. Overall study results and limits: Clones contracting over day 15 to 85 were CD4/CD8 balanced, with later expanders leaning CD4+. Confirmation of SARS-CoV-2 specificity was lacking for second-wave clones peaking day 37. Contracting CD4+ clones sat mainly in CM and EM; CD8+ in EMRA. Certain responding clones were present in pre-infection memory, suggesting participation of cross-reactive memory.

CDR1 and CDR2 (germline): DFQATT, SNEGSKA (reference sequence). This CDR3 contains 13 residues. The V end was cut by 5 bases, the J end by 2 bases, with 12 bases between. TCRdb re-called the 5' RACE reads through MiXCR, storing one row per CDR3 protein. This sample yields fewer than 40,000 distinct CDR3 sequences, of which over 9.5% are seen a single time; over 25% belongs to the top ten. This clonotype was seen ten or more times. What it binds is unknown. This sequence originates from a man aged 18 to 29 who had mild COVID-19 (a few samples of this study predate the infection). Cell type and time point are not known. This chain links TRBV20-1 with TRBJ2-5, with D possibly being TRBD1 or TRBD2 (5 bases each). The sample comprised PBMCs or a T cell subset sorted from them (not recorded which). The CDR3 DNA is TGCAGTGCTCCCCGGGACGTTCAAGAGACCCAGTACTTC. Amino acids: CSAPRDVQETQYF.